This T cell receptor (beta chain) was obtained from a study of T cells expressing NK-cell markers. Germline V gene data show CDR1 as SGHRS and CDR2 as YFSETQ. This CDR3 comprises 17 residues. With regard to this clonotype: No antigen is known for it.

Broader study findings: Expanded NKG2C+ T cell clones were not confirmed as HCMV-specific. NKG2C+ dominant clonotypes from 5 or 6 donors made up roughly 1.0-7.0% of CD8+ T cells.

Using the 5' RACE reads, TCRdb records one entry per CDR3 protein without DNA. The table lists about 260,000 distinct CDR3 sequences, with approximately 0.39% in the top ten. The clonotype comes from a young man in good health. The sample was blood T cells: a sorted CD56 or NKG2C T cell subset, CD4+ or CD8+ T cells, or bulk PBMC T cells (not recorded which). This chain uses TRBV5-1 with TRBJ2-1; TCRdb reports TRBD1, a call that lacks DNA to check it against. CDR3 sequence reads: CASSLRGQGFSYNEQFF.